This T cell receptor (beta chain) was sequenced in a study of regulatory T cells in long-lasting Graves disease listed by TCRdb under 2021. Describing the broader study: Antithyroid drugs had been taken for less than 3 months by newly diagnosed Graves' disease patients. Persistent Graves' disease patients were compared with newly diagnosed Graves' disease patients by peripheral blood TCR sequencing and RNA sequencing. The study was conducted in China and was registered as a clinical trial. A total of about 33 samples underwent TCR sequencing, from roughly 13 patients with persistent Graves' disease and roughly 20 patients with newly diagnosed Graves' disease. General study outcomes and caveats: Compared with newly diagnosed patients, persistent Graves' disease patients had lower TCR Shannon entropy and fewer highly expanded clones, which suggests clonal expansion. Only the TCR beta chain was sequenced and analyzed. Preferential use of TRBV28, TRBJ1-2 and TRBJ2-5 was observed in persistent disease, whereas TRBV20-1 and TRBJ2-1 were favored in newly diagnosed disease. Persistent patients shared more public clonotypes among themselves (around 3,000) than newly diagnosed patients did (nearly 1,000). The authors acknowledged the small sample size as a limitation that may reduce accuracy. The study examined only peripheral blood because the primary lesion, thyroid tissue, could not be accessed.

V and J are truncated by 5 bases and 2 bases respectively, leaving an intervening sequence of 10 bases. CDR1 and CDR2 were assigned from the germline V gene (reference sequence) as SEHNR and FQNEAQ. From the cysteine up to the phenylalanine, the CDR3 has a length of 13 residues. Here the CDR3 DNA is all that survives: 39 bases in frame from base 1. The time point label here, explained by the study, means: newly diagnosed GD, antithyroid drugs for less than 3 months. For both TCR sequencing and RNA sequencing, RNA was extracted from PBMCs using TRIzol. The diagnosis of Graves' disease followed American Thyroid Association guidelines. Patients for the study were recruited at an endocrinology department in Xi'an, China. Each patient gave about 10 milliliters of peripheral blood, collected in an EDTA anticoagulant tube. Ficoll Paque Plus density gradient separation was used to isolate PBMCs, and no further T cell sorting was done. An Agilent 2100 Bioanalyzer and agarose gel were used to check RNA quality, and a NanoDrop 2000 was used to measure RNA concentration.

This clonotype showed up many times. There is no known antigen for this receptor. The sample holds no much larger clone one base away, and base qualities are not on file. Library construction relied on multiplex PCR. Sequencing took place on an Illumina HiSeq 4000. To build TCR beta libraries, CDR3 regions were amplified by Arm-PCR using iRepertoire HTBI primers. Gel purification was performed on PCR products prior to sequencing. Processing in the source paper ran as follows. Gene usage analysis of CDR3 amino acid clonotypes relied on the roughly 67 TRBV and fewer than 15 TRBJ segments identified across samples. COPE and FqMerger were used to merge filtered high-quality paired reads into contigs. BLAST was used to align contigs to IMGT TRBV, TRBD and TRBJ reference genes, with CDR3 defined following IMGT. Any clonotype with a frequency above 0.1% was counted as a highly expanded clone. Shannon entropy was used to measure repertoire diversity, and the Gini coefficient was used to measure V-J evenness. Clonotypes shared by more than one individual were considered public. TCRdb took the public reads, trimmed them with fastp at Q25, ran MiXCR for clone calling and kept in-frame beta chains. Each record represents a unique CDR3 protein, reported with the most common genes and DNA among its rows. Here the V and J calls rest on TCRdb's processing, not on the authors' analysis. This sample is represented by 400,000 to 550,000 distinct CDR3 sequences; around 15% of them were singletons. The ten largest clones capture around 10% of the sample.

These records were also assigned to another study, of T cells in Graves' hyperthyroidism and ophthalmopathy. The second study also describes: A patient counted as having stable Graves' hyperthyroidism if no progression to ophthalmopathy occurred over 18 months of follow-up. Hyperthyroidism patients were newly diagnosed, with disease duration under 2 months, and aged 18 to 65 years. Patients with uncontrolled infections, other autoimmune diseases, pregnancy or lactation were excluded. Diagnoses relied on clinical symptoms, serum thyroxine and TRAb, thyroid ultrasound and orbital computed tomography. The first round of RT-PCR for the TCR CDR3 was performed with the HTBI primer set and the Qiagen OneStep RT-PCR kit. Most expanded thyroid clonotypes (frequency above 0.001) were also detected in blood, a finding suggesting that blood repertoires may reflect thyroid immune responses. In cross-validation, a model built on a 13 V-J signature told ophthalmopathy apart from stable hyperthyroidism with approximately 91% sensitivity and 81% to 82% specificity, and in testing the same model reached 80%/75%. During validation, the model predicted progression to ophthalmopathy a median of roughly six months ahead of onset, with more than 60% sensitivity and roughly 75% specificity. TCR V-J signatures able to tell the groups apart were searched for in a discovery cohort of approximately 95 patients, of whom under 45 had Graves' ophthalmopathy and roughly 59 had stable Graves' hyperthyroidism. Prospective prediction of ophthalmopathy was tested in an independent validation cohort consisting of roughly 19 hyperthyroidism patients and more than 15 patients who later progressed to ophthalmopathy. The approximately 100 discovery patients were randomly divided into training and test sets at a 7:3 ratio. In addition, the study compared T-cell repertoires in thyroid tissue and in blood from about six Graves' hyperthyroidism patients. After blood sampling, hyperthyroidism patients were treated with methimazole at a starting dose of 30 mg daily, and ophthalmopathy patients were treated with high-dose intravenous methylprednisolone. The libraries were constructed in a second round of multiplex PCR and then size-selected and purified. Libraries were sequenced paired-end with 100 bp reads on an Illumina HiSeq2000. Raw data were processed with SOAPnuke, discarding reads with adapters, uncalled bases, mean Phred below 15, or no exact constant-primer or identifier match. COPE v1.2.5 was used to merge the high-quality paired reads, and each unique nucleotide sequence was defined as a clonotype. Clonotypes were aligned to IMGT TRBV, TRBD and TRBJ reference segments using MiTCR v1.1. Analysis was restricted to V-J combinations with a frequency above 0.0001, which covered approximately 99% of repertoires. The TCS score was defined as the ratio of F50 (clonal expansion) to E x V (chaos), calculated using BLOSUM62-based TCRdist between CDR3 peptides within each V-J. Welch's t-statistics and random forest reduced approximately 520 V-J features to 13, which were used in a naive Bayes classifier (R e1071). Sample size was not statistically predetermined, and investigators were not blinded to group allocation. The paper reports TCR Vbeta CDR3 sequencing of 135 peripheral blood samples: some 41 ophthalmopathy, roughly 80 hyperthyroidism and approximately 17 progressor patients.

This specimen was peripheral blood mononuclear cells (PBMCs), taken at new diagnosis, from a patient treated with antithyroid drugs. This sequence was found in a woman aged 25 to 39 with Graves disease. Donor details come from another sample of the same person, matched by shared clones. Recombination connected TRBV7-9 to TRBJ2-7, with the D call tentatively TRBD1 or TRBD2, each fitting 6 bases. The sequence in DNA is TGTGCCAGCAGCCTGGGGGGCCCCTACGAGCAGTACTTC. This sequence encodes CASSLGGPYEQYF.